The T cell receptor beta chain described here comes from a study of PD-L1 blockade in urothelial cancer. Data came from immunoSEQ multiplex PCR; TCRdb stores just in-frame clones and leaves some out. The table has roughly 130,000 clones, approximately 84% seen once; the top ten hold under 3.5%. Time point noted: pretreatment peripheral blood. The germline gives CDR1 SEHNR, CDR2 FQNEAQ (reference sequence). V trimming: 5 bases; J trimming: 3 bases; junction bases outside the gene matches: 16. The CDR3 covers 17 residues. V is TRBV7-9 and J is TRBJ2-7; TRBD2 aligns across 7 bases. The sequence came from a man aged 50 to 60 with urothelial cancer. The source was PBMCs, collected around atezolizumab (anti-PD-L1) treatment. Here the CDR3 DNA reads TGTGCCAGCAGCCATCAAACCGGGACTATCACGTTCTACGAGCAGTACTTC. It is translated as CASSHQTGTITFYEQYF.